Given below is one TCR beta chain in context. The data are from a study of blood T cell repertoires in COVID-19. Profiled with immunoSEQ multiplex PCR; TCRdb holds only in-frame clones, not every one. The sample shows about 310,000 clones, 80% to 90% of them seen only once. The ends lost 0 bases at V and 4 bases at J; junction bases unmatched: 1. Germline V lookup: CDR1 SGDLS, CDR2 YYNGEE. This CDR3 is built from 15 residues. Input material: PBMCs or T cells enriched from blood (not recorded which). The clonotype originates from a woman between 18 and 29 years old who had recovered from COVID-19. The chain is built from TRBV9 and TRBJ2-3; 11 bases are a match to TRBD1. The CDR3 here is CASSVGTGGADTQYF. As DNA, the CDR3 is TGTGCCAGCAGCGTAGGGACAGGGGGCGCAGATACGCAGTATTTT.